A single sample is the source of the 22 T cell receptor beta chains below, sequenced in a study of blood T cell repertoires in COVID-19 (dated by TCRdb to about 2020). Receptor libraries were prepared by the immunoSEQ multiplex PCR assay. TCRdb mirrors the immuneACCESS table, restricted to in-frame sequences. Some clones are absent from its copies; in checked studies, under half trace to an unresolved V gene, and the reason for the others is unknown. This sample comprises 250,000 to 350,000 clones, roughly 88% of them detected only once. Of the sample, about 3% is held by the ten largest clones. The material sequenced was peripheral blood. These receptors were obtained from a woman aged 25 to 39 with active or convalescent COVID-19.

The J gene is TRBJ2-3, the V gene TRBV27, with D maybe TRBD1 (6 bases). The CDR3 sequence is 14 residues long. With 2 bases removed from V and 4 bases from J, the gap between germline ends came to 10 bases. Per germline, CDR1 MNHEY and CDR2 SMNVEV (reference sequence). The CDR3 DNA reads as TGTGCCAGCAGTTTAGGCAGGGGCTCAGATACGCAGTATTTT. Translating gives CASSLGRGSDTQYF.

The CDR3 loop reads CASSARGGHISYEQYF. The CDR3 coding sequence is TGTGCCAGCAGTGCTCGCGGGGGGCATATTTCCTACGAGCAGTACTTC. V usage is TRBV28 and J usage is TRBJ2-7; 8 positions agree with TRBD2. This CDR3 is 16 amino acids long. With 5 bases clipped from V and 1 base from J, the junction kept 10 bases outside the gene matches. Germline lookup yields CDR1 MDHEN and CDR2 SYDVKM.

The V gene is TRBV7-8, the J gene TRBJ1-5, with 8 nucleotides matching TRBD1. The germline gives CDR1 SGHVS, CDR2 FQNEAQ. J gave up 7 bases and V 6 bases, and 8 bases lay outside the gene matches. This CDR3 has 14 amino acids. CDR3 protein: CASSLDRGGQPQHF. CDR3 in DNA: TGTGCCAGCAGTCTCGACAGGGGAGGGCAGCCCCAGCATTTT. Combining the CDR3 with reference TRBV7-8 and TRBJ1-5 gives the whole variable domain GAGVSQSPRYKVAKRGQDVALRCDPISGHVSLFWYQQALGQGPEFLTYFQNEAQLDKSGLPSDRFFAERPEGSVSTLKIQRTQQEDSAVYLCASSLDRGGQPQHFGDGTRLSIL.

V usage is TRBV21-1 and J usage is TRBJ1-3. TRBV21-1 is labeled a pseudogene. The CDR3 contains 17 residues. The CDR3 sequence is CASSNPNTHSSGNTIYF. DNA of the CDR3: TGTGCCAGCAGCAATCCTAATACCCATAGCTCTGGAAACACCATATATTTT.

This CDR3 is CASSTYRLAGGLNEQFF. DNA for the CDR3: TGTGCCAGCAGTACCTACAGACTAGCGGGGGGCCTCAATGAGCAGTTCTTC. The chain has TRBV7-2 and TRBJ2-1; TRBD2 matches 13 bases. The CDR3 runs 17 residues. Losses at the gene ends were 6 bases for V and 6 bases for J; bases not matched to a gene: 11. In germline, CDR1 is SGHTA, CDR2 FQGNSA.

V gene TRBV5-1 combines with J gene TRBJ1-6; D might be TRBD1 (6 bases). The CDR3 totals 15 residues. Germline assignment: CDR1 SGHRS and CDR2 YFSETQ. Trimming pared 0 bases from V and 7 bases from J, leaving 11 bases between. The CDR3 DNA is TGCGCCAGCAGCTTGGCCTTACAGGGCAATTCACCCCTCCACTTT. This translates into CASSLALQGNSPLHF.

In the case of this clone: At one of its ends the junction is not consistent with the germline gene, which may arise from a read error. The chain combines TRBV30 with TRBJ1-2, with TRBD1 identical over 8 bases. Per the germline V gene, CDR1 is GTSNPN and CDR2 is SVGIG (reference sequence). The CDR3 runs 13 residues. CDR3 sequence reads: CAWSPGTGNRLHF. The CDR3 nucleotides are TGTGCCTGGAGTCCCGGGACAGGCAACCGGCTTCACTTC.

This chain connects TRBV5-1 to TRBJ1-1; 7 positions match TRBD1. This CDR3 comprises 15 residues. With V trimmed by 0 bases and J by 6 bases, 8 bases remained unmatched. Looked up from germline, CDR1 is SGHRS and CDR2 is YFSETQ. The chain's CDR3 is CASSLDGDRTAEAFF. Here the CDR3 DNA reads TGCGCCAGCAGCTTGGACGGGGACAGAACAGCTGAAGCTTTCTTT. The variable domain in full, completed from reference TRBV5-1 and TRBJ1-1, reads KAGVTQTPRYLIKTRGQQVTLSCSPISGHRSVSWYQQTPGQGLQFLFEYFSETQRNKGNFPGRFSGRQFSNSRSEMNVSTLELGDSALYLCASSLDGDRTAEAFFGQGTRLTVV.

This clone was counted only a few times. The V call is TRBV3-1 (or the pseudogene TRBV3-2), the J call TRBJ2-5; 12 positions match TRBD2. This CDR3 region has 16 residues. J lost 3 bases, V lost 4 bases, and 6 bases had no gene match. The V gene's germline CDR1 is LGHDT and CDR2 YNNKEL (reference sequence). The CDR3 region has the DNA TGTGCCAGCAGCCCGCTGACTAGCGGGGGAGAAGAGACCCAGTACTTC. Protein: CASSPLTSGGEETQYF.

This CDR3 is CATSDLGLAGEETQYF. CDR3 nucleotides: TGTGCCACCAGTGATCTAGGACTAGCGGGGGAAGAGACCCAGTACTTC. This sequence joins TRBV24-1 and TRBJ2-5, with 13 bases fitting TRBD2. Germline V CDR1 and CDR2: KGHDR, SFDVKD. V shed 3 bases, J shed 3 bases, and the junction held 3 bases outside the gene matches. The CDR3 has 16 residues.

The V gene is TRBV6-2 or TRBV6-3, the J gene TRBJ1-6; possible D gene TRBD1, 5 bases. CDR3 length: 14 residues. The V and J ends lost 2 bases and 10 bases respectively, with 12 bases between them. The germline CDR1 and CDR2 sequences are MNHEY and SVGEGT. Written as DNA, the CDR3 is TGTGCCAGCAGTTACGCAGGGTGGCGATCACCCCTCCACTTT. Translated: CASSYAGWRSPLHF.

The CDR3 sequence: CASTRGGTDTQYF. The CDR3 DNA sequence: TGTGCCAGCACGCGGGGGGGCACAGATACGCAGTATTTT. The chain links TRBV9 to TRBJ2-3; 8 bases align to TRBD2. Germline CDR1 and CDR2: SGDLS and YYNGEE. With V trimmed by 6 bases and J by 1 base, 1 base remained unmatched. CDR3 size: 13 residues.

This clone was seen a few times. The chain links TRBV14 to TRBJ1-2; no reliable D call. The CDR3 sequence is 14 residues long. Trimming cost V 2 bases and J 8 bases, with 15 bases left between them. The germline gives CDR1 SGHDN, CDR2 FVKESK. The CDR3 sequence: CASSQWGGGGGYTF. DNA of the CDR3: TGTGCCAGCAGCCAATGGGGTGGAGGAGGAGGCTACACCTTC.

The rearrangement uses TRBV7-9 and TRBJ2-1, with D unclear. CDR1 is SEHNR, CDR2 FQNEAQ, per germline (reference sequence). This CDR3 has 17 amino acids. Trimming took off 4 bases at V and 0 bases at J, with 16 bases between the two ends. This chain's CDR3 is CASSSRPGGGSYNEQFF. CDR3 nucleotides: TGTGCCAGCAGCTCTCGTCCTGGCGGTGGCTCCTACAATGAGCAGTTCTTC.

The chain is built from TRBV3-1 (or the pseudogene TRBV3-2) and TRBJ2-1; 7 bases agree with TRBD2. There are 12 residues in the CDR3. Germline CDR1 and CDR2: LGHDT and YNNKEL (reference sequence). With 4 bases clipped from V and 7 bases from J, the junction kept 1 base outside the gene matches. CDR3 region: CASSLSGNEQFF. CDR3 sequence (DNA): TGTGCCAGCAGCCTTAGCGGGAATGAGCAGTTCTTC.

This rearrangement joins TRBV5-4 to TRBJ2-3; tentative D call: TRBD2 (5 bases). The V end lost 3 bases, the J end lost 5 bases, and 13 bases lay between the germline ends. Germline values: CDR1 SGHNT, CDR2 YYREEE (reference sequence). CDR3 size: 14 residues. The CDR3 loop reads CASSWGETGDTQYF. The DNA for the CDR3 is TGTGCCAGCAGCTGGGGAGAGACGGGAGATACGCAGTATTTT.

The chain carries TRBV7-2 and TRBJ1-1, with D possibly being TRBD1 (5 bases). From germline, CDR1 is SGHTA and CDR2 FQGNSA. Between the trimmed V and J ends, which lost 5 bases and 0 bases, there was a span of 16 bases. The CDR3 loop spans 16 amino acids. The CDR3: CASSHLGGVMNTEAFF. The DNA for the CDR3 is TGTGCCAGCAGCCACCTAGGAGGGGTAATGAACACTGAAGCTTTCTTT.

The CDR3 DNA reads as TGTGCCACCAGCAGAGATCTCGGAGGTACCGCTAACTATGGCTACACCTTC. This encodes CATSRDLGGTANYGYTF. The rearrangement uses TRBV15 and TRBJ1-2; no definite D call. V lost 0 bases to trimming and J lost 0 bases, with 14 bases between them. There are 17 residues in the CDR3. Germline CDR1 and CDR2: LNHNV and YYDKDF (reference sequence). The variable domain in full, completed from reference TRBV15 and TRBJ1-2, reads DAMVIQNPRYQVTQFGKPVTLSCSQTLNHNVMYWYQQKSSQAPKLLFHYYDKDFNNEADTPDNFQSRRPNTSFCFLDIRSPGLGDTAMYLCATSRDLGGTANYGYTFGSGTRLTVV.

The J gene is TRBJ1-2, the V gene TRBV27; TRBD1 is a possible D gene (6 bases). The CDR3 covers 14 residues. Germline V gives CDR1 MNHEY, CDR2 SMNVEV (reference sequence). V gave up 4 bases and J gave up 4 bases, with 13 bases separating them. CDR3 in DNA: TGTGCCAGCAGTTCAAAATCAGGGGCCTATGGCTACACCTTC. Residues: CASSSKSGAYGYTF.

The chain combines TRBV5-1 with TRBJ2-7; 8 bases agree with TRBD1. Germline assignment: CDR1 SGHRS and CDR2 YFSETQ. The V segment lost 0 bases and the J segment 3 bases; nucleotides outside the gene matches: 2. There are 14 residues in the CDR3. The CDR3 coding sequence is TGCGCCAGCAGCTTGGCCGGGACAGGCTACGAGCAGTACTTC. This translates into CASSLAGTGYEQYF.

CDR3 sequence: CASSLDRGIPEAFF. CDR3 in DNA: TGTGCCAGCAGTCTAGACAGGGGGATCCCTGAAGCTTTCTTT. The rearrangement joins TRBV27 to TRBJ1-1; 9 bases align to TRBD1. The V and J ends lost 5 bases and 6 bases, in that order; junction bases with no gene match: 7. The CDR3 spans 14 residues. CDR1 and CDR2 (germline): MNHEY, SMNVEV (reference sequence).

The rearrangement joins TRBV19 to TRBJ2-7; possibly TRBD1 for D (6 bases). Deletions cut 1 base from V and 1 base from J, with 11 bases between. The CDR3 extends over 15 amino acids. The germline V gene has CDR1 LNHDA and CDR2 SQIVND (reference sequence). The CDR3 loop is CASSIARDTSYEQYF. The CDR3 DNA is TGTGCCAGTAGTATAGCCCGGGACACGTCCTACGAGCAGTACTTC.